Reported below is one T cell receptor beta chain. Its antigen is not known. The junction departs from the called germline gene at one end, perhaps through a read error. This sample was included in a study of read filtering for tumor transcriptome and immune sequencing. Study observations and caveats: IR-seq and RNA-seq agreed better without single-read clonotypes. In IR-seq, single-read clonotypes were roughly 80% of clonotypes but 3.5% to 4% of reads.

Per germline, CDR1 SGHAT and CDR2 FQNNGV. The CDR3 consists of 11 residues. Every patient had bone marrow sampled while the disease was active. Molecular barcoded adaptors covering alpha/delta and beta/gamma chains were used on 400 ng RNA. TCRdb analysed the reads with MiXCR anew, one entry per CDR3 protein. The sample lists 30,000 to 35,000 distinct CDR3 sequences, under 20% seen once, with around 16% in the top ten. J is TRBJ1-1 and V is TRBV11-2, with no clear D. The clonotype originates from a donor aged 40 or older with multiple myeloma. What was sequenced was a population of CD138-negative cells sorted from bone marrow. CDR3 residues: CASSLDIVAFF. The DNA for the CDR3 is TGCGCCAGCAGCTTAGACATTGTAGCTTTCTTT.